This is a list of T cell receptor beta chains from one sample in a study of T cell repertoires in cytomegalovirus infection. TCRdb re-derived calls from the reads in MiXCR, one entry per CDR3 protein. The sample yields approximately 910,000 distinct CDR3 sequences, roughly a third seen once. These TCRs are of unknown antigen specificity. Sample: cultured CD8+ T cells from PBMCs, taken from culture after CMV antigen stimulation. These TCRs come from a human donor in good health (CMV status not recorded). Some clones in this sample may be carry-over from other donors' samples. Each CDR3 is given with its conserved first and last residue. Each record gives: V gene, D gene, J gene, CDR3 protein. The D gene is left open where the match is weak.

TRBV2,TRBD1,TRBJ2-5,CASSEGSQGVWETQYF
TRBV2,.,TRBJ1-2,CASRTGRTANYGYTF
TRBV7-6,.,TRBJ2-3,CASSLAGLLDTQYF
TRBV14,.,TRBJ1-2,CASSLGSSVYGYTF
TRBV13,.,TRBJ1-1,CASSLFRKSMNTEAFF
TRBV28,.,TRBJ1-2,CASSRAVEDGYTF
TRBV27,.,TRBJ2-3,CANSFMGGTDTQYF
TRBV24-1,TRBD2,TRBJ2-1,CATSRTSGGRGQFF
TRBV12-3/TRBV12-4,TRBD1,TRBJ1-5,CASRPPGQGAGQPQHF
TRBV27,TRBD1,TRBJ1-1,CASSWTGMNTEAFF
TRBV7-2,.,TRBJ1-2,CASSLRQGRYGYTF
TRBV7-8,TRBD2,TRBJ2-5,CASSPQPGLALETQYF
TRBV7-8,TRBD1,TRBJ2-5,CASSADRGQETQYF
TRBV5-6,.,TRBJ1-1,CASSLVGDEAFF
TRBV5-4,TRBD1,TRBJ2-1,CASSFWQGADNEQFF
TRBV7-8,TRBD2,TRBJ2-1,CASSSTSGGWDEQFF
TRBV7-9,.,TRBJ2-5,CASSLVPRLRSQETQYF
TRBV28,.,TRBJ2-3,CASSLSPSGTQYF
TRBV7-9,.,TRBJ1-1,CASSPPTDTEAFF
TRBV4-1,.,TRBJ1-1,CASSQEWGNTEAFF
TRBV7-6,.,TRBJ2-2,CASSLVGKEAGELFF
TRBV6-6,.,TRBJ2-1,CAGSPTSTHEQFF
TRBV19,.,TRBJ1-5,CASSIWDFNQPQHF
TRBV7-2,TRBD2,TRBJ2-1,CASSLSSGGNYNEQFF
TRBV7-8,.,TRBJ1-1,CASSLSQGMNTEAFF
TRBV6-2/TRBV6-3,.,TRBJ2-1,CASSYSRNLPISRDEQFF
TRBV19,.,TRBJ1-5,CASSTQDSYGNQPQHF
TRBV29-1,.,TRBJ1-1,CSVEDPRDPNTEAFF
TRBV28,TRBD1,TRBJ1-2,CASSLRTGGTTNYGYTF
TRBV7-6,TRBD1,TRBJ2-5,CASSRGTGSQETQYF
TRBV19,.,TRBJ2-6,CASMRADGANVLTF
TRBV6-1,.,TRBJ2-3,CASRTGTALYF
TRBV12-3/TRBV12-4,.,TRBJ1-4,CASSLTTGRIATNEKLFF
TRBV6-1,.,TRBJ1-1,CASSEETGVREAFF
TRBV6-5,TRBD1,TRBJ2-7,CASSRDRASSYEQYF
TRBV27,.,TRBJ2-7,CASSSPRGGLPYEQYF
TRBV7-8,TRBD2,TRBJ2-1,CASSLAPIPGLADNEQFF
TRBV4-3,.,TRBJ1-4,CASSLGQATTNEKLFF
TRBV7-8,.,TRBJ1-3,CASSFGRQIITSGNTIYF
TRBV28,TRBD1,TRBJ1-4,CASSLGGDRGHLFF
TRBV7-8,.,TRBJ1-1,CASSLSDNMNTEAFF
TRBV6-6,TRBD1,TRBJ1-2,CASSDVGQADYGYTF
TRBV7-9,.,TRBJ2-2,CASSFGTKGTGELFF
TRBV14,.,TRBJ2-1,CASSQDRTSFYNEQFF
TRBV27,.,TRBJ2-3,CASTQEASTDTQYF
TRBV7-2,.,TRBJ1-2,CASSPFFGEVATF
TRBV7-8,.,TRBJ2-1,CASSPYSGAYNEQFF
TRBV6-1,TRBD2,TRBJ2-1,CASTILAGGLNEQFF
TRBV9,TRBD1,TRBJ1-2,CASSVAGTGYGYTF
TRBV5-6,TRBD1,TRBJ2-1,CASSSGQGSAYNEQFF